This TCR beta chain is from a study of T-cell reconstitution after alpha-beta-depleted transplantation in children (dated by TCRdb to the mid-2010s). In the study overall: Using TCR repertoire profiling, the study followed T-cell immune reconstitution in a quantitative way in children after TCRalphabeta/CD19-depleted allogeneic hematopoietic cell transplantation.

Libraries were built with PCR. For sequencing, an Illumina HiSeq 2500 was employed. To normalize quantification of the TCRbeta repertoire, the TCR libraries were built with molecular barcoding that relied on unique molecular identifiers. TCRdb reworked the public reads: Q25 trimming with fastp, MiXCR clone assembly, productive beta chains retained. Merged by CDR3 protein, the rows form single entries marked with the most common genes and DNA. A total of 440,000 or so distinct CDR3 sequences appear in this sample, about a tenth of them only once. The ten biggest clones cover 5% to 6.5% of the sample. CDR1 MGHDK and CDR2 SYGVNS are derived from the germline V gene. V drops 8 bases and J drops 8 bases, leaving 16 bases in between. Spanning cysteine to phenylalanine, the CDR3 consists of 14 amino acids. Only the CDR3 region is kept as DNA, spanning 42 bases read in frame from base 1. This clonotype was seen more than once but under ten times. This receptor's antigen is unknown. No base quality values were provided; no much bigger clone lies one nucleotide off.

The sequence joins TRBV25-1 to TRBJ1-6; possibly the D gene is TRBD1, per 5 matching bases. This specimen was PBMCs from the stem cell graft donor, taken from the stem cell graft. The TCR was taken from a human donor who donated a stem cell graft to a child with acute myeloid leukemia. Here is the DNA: TGTGCCAGCGGCGGGGGGGTCGGGGATTCACCCCTCCACTTT. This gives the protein CASGGGVGDSPLHF.